This T cell receptor beta chain was captured by sequencing in a study of post-analysis software for immune sequencing data. Unique molecular identifiers tagged the TCR beta cDNA libraries. TCRdb re-analysed the PCR reads in MiXCR, keeping a single row per CDR3 protein. Found here are some 500,000 distinct CDR3 sequences, less than 45% of them singletons; the top ten hold around an eighth. This CDR3 spans 20 amino acids. V lost 2 bases, J lost 2 bases, and 22 bases lay in between. Germline CDR1 MGHRA, CDR2 YSYEKL. This clonotype was detected only a few times. Its matching antigen is unknown. General study results and limits: In patients, about 5 TRBV segments were more frequent than in controls, with TRBV5-6, TRBV5-1 and TRBV20-1 among them.

This TCR was recovered from a girl aged 5-17 years with multiple sclerosis. Sequencing was done on a sample of blood. This rearrangement joins TRBV4-1 to TRBJ2-6; TRBD1 might be the D (5 bases). The CDR3, as DNA: TGCGCCAGCAGCCAAAAAAGCTCGGCAGGGTGGGTTACTGGGGCCAACGTCCTGACTTTC. Translation gives CASSQKSSAGWVTGANVLTF.